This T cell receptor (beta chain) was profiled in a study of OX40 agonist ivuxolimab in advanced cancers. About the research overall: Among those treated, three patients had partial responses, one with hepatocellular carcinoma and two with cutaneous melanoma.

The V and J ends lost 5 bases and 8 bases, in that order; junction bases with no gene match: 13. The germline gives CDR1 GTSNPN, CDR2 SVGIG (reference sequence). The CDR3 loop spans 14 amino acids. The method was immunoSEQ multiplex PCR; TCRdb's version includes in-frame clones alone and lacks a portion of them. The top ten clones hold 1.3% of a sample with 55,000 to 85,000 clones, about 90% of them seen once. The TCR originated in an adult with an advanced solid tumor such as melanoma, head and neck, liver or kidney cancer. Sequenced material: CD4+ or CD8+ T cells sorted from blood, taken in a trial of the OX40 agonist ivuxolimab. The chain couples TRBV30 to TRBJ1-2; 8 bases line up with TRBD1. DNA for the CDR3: TGTGCCTGGTACGACAGGGGCCGAGCGGAAGGCTACACCTTC. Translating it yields CAWYDRGRAEGYTF.